Below, 31 T cell receptor beta chains from the same sample are listed, as sequenced in a study of T cells in Graves' hyperthyroidism and ophthalmopathy. Amplification targeted TCR beta CDR3 regions from RNA transcripts. A set of HTBI primers served as the primers for a first-round RT-PCR of the TCR CDR3. TCRdb re-called the multiplex PCR reads through MiXCR, storing one row per CDR3 protein. The data contain hundreds of thousands of distinct CDR3 sequences, 14% of them singletons. Sequenced material: blood. The receptors originated from a woman in her forties with Graves' hyperthyroidism.

The sample holds a few counts of this clonotype. A much more abundant neighbour one base away suggests this may be a read error. The genes are TRBV6-1 and TRBJ2-7; 12 bases agree with TRBD1. CDR1 MNHNS and CDR2 SASEGT come from the germline V gene. This CDR3 spans 13 amino acids. The ends lost 6 bases at V and 5 bases at J; junction bases unmatched: 2. The CDR3 nucleotides are TGTGCCAGCAGGGGACAGGGGGCCCACGAGCAGTACTTC. It is translated as CASRGQGAHEQYF.

The count of this clonotype is one. This sequence may be a read error, since a much larger clone differs from it by one base. V usage is TRBV6-5 and J usage is TRBJ1-1; TRBD1 agrees at 10 bases. CDR3 size: 15 residues. Germline CDR1 and CDR2: MNHEY and SVGAGI. The V and J ends lost 4 bases and 3 bases, in that order; junction bases with no gene match: 5. DNA for the CDR3: TGTGCCAGCAGTTTTTCGGACAGGGGGGACACTGAAGCTTTCTTT. It specifies CASSFSDRGDTEAFF.

Notes on this clonotype: One junction end disagrees with the germline gene, perhaps due to a read error. The rearrangement joins TRBV5-4 to TRBJ2-3; tentative D call: TRBD1 (6 bases). The CDR3 extends over 16 amino acids. The germline V gene encodes CDR1 SGHNT and CDR2 YYREEE (reference sequence). The CDR3 DNA reads TGTGCCAGCAGCTTGGGACAAGCGGTCAAGACAGGTACGCAGTATTTT. The encoded protein is CASSLGQAVKTGTQYF.

This clonotype was recorded at least ten times. The chain carries TRBV12-3 or TRBV12-4 and TRBJ2-5; 11 bases align to TRBD2. The CDR3 runs to 16 residues. Trimming cost V 6 bases and J 4 bases; bases outside gene matches: 10. The CDR3 nucleotides are TGTGCCAGCAGCCCAGCGATCGGACTAGCGGGAGAGACCCAGTACTTC. Protein: CASSPAIGLAGETQYF.

V is TRBV28 and J is TRBJ2-7, with D possibly matching TRBD1 (6 bases). Germline CDR1 and CDR2: MDHEN and SYDVKM. The CDR3 has 13 residues. Between the trimmed V and J ends, which lost 3 bases and 7 bases, there was a span of 13 bases. This CDR3 is CASSFSGVQEQYF. The CDR3 DNA sequence: TGTGCCAGCAGTTTCTCAGGGGTTCAAGAGCAGTACTTC.

This clonotype has at least ten counts. This chain joins TRBV11-2 and TRBJ2-4; the D gene is possibly TRBD1 (5 bases). The germline CDR1 and CDR2 sequences are SGHAT and FQNNGV. The V gene lost 8 bases and the J gene lost 0 bases, with 14 bases spanning the gap. This CDR3 region has 15 residues. For the CDR3, the DNA is TGTGCCAGCGGCAGGGATTTACTAGCCAAAAACATTCAGTACTTC. Translation gives CASGRDLLAKNIQYF.

The V call is TRBV24-1, the J call TRBJ2-3, with D perhaps being TRBD1 or TRBD2 (5 bases each). Germline values: CDR1 KGHDR, CDR2 SFDVKD. The CDR3 contains 16 residues. The V gene lost 2 bases and the J gene lost 4 bases, with 15 bases spanning the gap. The DNA for the CDR3 is TGTGCCACCAGTGATTATCGAAGGGACCGGGCAGATACGCAGTATTTT. Protein sequence: CATSDYRRDRADTQYF.

As regards this clonotype: Mismatch with germline at one junction end may stem from a read error. The chain uses TRBV7-9 and TRBJ1-1; D is uncertain. Per the germline V gene, CDR1 is SEHNR and CDR2 is FQNEAQ (reference sequence). The CDR3 covers 16 residues. The CDR3 DNA reads TGCGCCAGCAGCCAAGATCTTTTCGGGCAGTTCACTGAAGCTTTCTTT. Its translation is CASSQDLFGQFTEAFF.

This clonotype has a count of ten or more. The gene calls are TRBV28 and TRBJ2-3; 9 nucleotides agree with TRBD2. J lost 7 bases, V lost 3 bases, and 5 bases had no gene match. This CDR3 comprises 14 residues. The germline gives CDR1 MDHEN, CDR2 SYDVKM. This CDR3 reads CASSFAGGSYTQYF. CDR3 in DNA: TGTGCCAGCAGTTTTGCGGGAGGGAGTTATACGCAGTATTTT.

The J gene is TRBJ2-1, the V gene TRBV11-2, with unresolved D. V lost 8 bases to trimming and J lost 8 bases, with 10 bases between them. The CDR3 runs 11 residues. CDR1 is SGHAT, CDR2 FQNNGV, per germline. CDR3 residues: CASGNTHEQFF. CDR3 DNA sequence: TGTGCCAGCGGGAATACCCATGAGCAGTTCTTC.

The rearrangement uses TRBV27 and TRBJ2-2, with D tentatively TRBD1 or TRBD2 (5 bases each). The CDR3 loop spans 14 amino acids. The V end was cut by 2 bases, the J end by 6 bases, with 10 bases between. Germline CDR1 and CDR2: MNHEY and SMNVEV (reference sequence). CDR3 loop: CASSLEVGPGELFF. CDR3 DNA sequence: TGTGCCAGCAGTTTAGAAGTGGGACCCGGGGAGCTGTTTTTT.

This clonotype was found a few times. This chain's CDR3 is CSAIQGLGTEAFF. CDR3 nucleotide sequence: TGCAGTGCTATCCAGGGGCTGGGCACTGAAGCTTTCTTT. The chain is built from TRBV20-1 and TRBJ1-1; D perhaps matches TRBD1 (6 bases). There are 13 residues in the CDR3. Germline CDR1 reads DFQATT; CDR2 reads SNEGSKA (reference sequence). Between the trimmed V and J ends, which lost 4 bases and 4 bases, there was a span of 13 bases.

The CDR3 region is CASSKVTDGYTF. CDR3 DNA: TGTGCCAGTAGTAAAGTAACAGATGGCTACACCTTC. V and J are TRBV19 and TRBJ1-2; no clear D gene. V lost 4 bases and J 6 bases, leaving 9 bases between the germline ends. Germline V gives CDR1 LNHDA, CDR2 SQIVND (reference sequence). This CDR3 region has 12 residues.

The CDR3 DNA is TGCGCCAGCAGCCCGGGACAGGGTAGGTACTTC. Translated: CASSPGQGRYF. V usage is TRBV5-1 and J usage is TRBJ2-5; 9 bases map to TRBD1. Germline values: CDR1 SGHRS, CDR2 YFSETQ. The CDR3 sequence is 11 residues long. The V and J ends lost 4 bases and 13 bases, in that order; junction bases with no gene match: 5. The entire variable domain, with the rest obtained from reference TRBV5-1 and TRBJ2-5, is as follows: KAGVTQTPRYLIKTRGQQVTLSCSPISGHRSVSWYQQTPGQGLQFLFEYFSETQRNKGNFPGRFSGRQFSNSRSEMNVSTLELGDSALYLCASSPGQGRYFGPGTRLLVL.

In the case of this clonotype: A much larger clone sits a single nucleotide away, making a read error possible. The V call is TRBV30, the J call TRBJ2-7, with D hard to call. CDR1 is GTSNPN and CDR2 is SVGIG in the germline V gene (reference sequence). This CDR3 spans 11 amino acids. Trimming cost V 3 bases and J 7 bases, with 10 bases left between them. The CDR3 here is CAWREVVEQYF. The CDR3 DNA is TGTGCCTGGAGGGAAGTCGTGGAGCAGTACTTC.

The J gene is TRBJ2-7, the V gene TRBV9; D ambiguous. Germline V gene sequence: CDR1 SGDLS, CDR2 YYNGEE. The CDR3 is 9 residues long. For the CDR3, the DNA is TGTGCTCAGCTGCACGAGCAGTACTTC. Amino acids: CAQLHEQYF.

V gene TRBV19 combines with J gene TRBJ2-7, with 8 nucleotides matching TRBD2. V trimming: 3 bases; J trimming: 1 base; junction bases outside the gene matches: 2. The CDR3 contains 14 residues. The germline V gene encodes CDR1 LNHDA and CDR2 SQIVND (reference sequence). CDR3 protein: CASSIQRESYEQYF. The DNA for the CDR3 is TGTGCCAGTAGTATTCAGCGGGAGTCCTACGAGCAGTACTTC.

The CDR3 sequence is CASSLAPVGAGVAYNEQFF. The CDR3 nucleotides are TGCGCCAGCAGCTTGGCCCCAGTGGGAGCGGGAGTTGCCTACAATGAGCAGTTCTTC. The J gene is TRBJ2-1, the V gene TRBV5-1; TRBD2 matches at 8 bases. Germline V gene sequence: CDR1 SGHRS, CDR2 YFSETQ. CDR3 length: 19 amino acids. With 0 bases clipped from V and 2 bases from J, the junction kept 13 bases outside the gene matches.

In the case of this clonotype: This may be a read error: a much more frequent sequence differs by one nucleotide. The chain employs TRBV15 and TRBJ1-1; TRBD1 matches 9 bases. The germline gives CDR1 LNHNV, CDR2 YYDKDF (reference sequence). The CDR3 totals 14 residues. Germline trimming cut 5 bases from V and 3 bases from J; bases unmatched to any gene: 4. The chain's CDR3 is CATSGTGGDTEAFF. The CDR3 region has the DNA TGTGCCACCAGCGGTACAGGGGGCGACACTGAAGCTTTCTTT.

This clonotype has more than one count but fewer than ten. This chain connects TRBV6-1 to TRBJ2-7, with 7 bases that match TRBD1. Germline CDR1 is MNHNS and CDR2 is SASEGT. V lost 6 bases to trimming and J lost 3 bases; unmatched junction nucleotides: 11. The CDR3 contains 15 residues. The CDR3 nucleotides are TGTGCCAGCAGGGACTCACAGGACAGGTTCTACGAGCAGTACTTC. Amino acid sequence: CASRDSQDRFYEQYF.

In this sample, this clonotype turned up many times. The chain recombines TRBV7-3 with TRBJ1-1, with unresolved D. Germline V CDR1 and CDR2: SGHTA, FQGTGA. V was shortened by 5 bases and J by 5 bases, with 12 bases between the two germline ends. There are 13 residues in the CDR3. This CDR3 is CASSGLEGTEAFF. In nucleotides, the CDR3 is TGTGCCAGCAGCGGCCTGGAGGGAACTGAAGCTTTCTTT.

This clonotype was detected ten times or more. This chain joins TRBV20-1 and TRBJ2-1; 12 bases agree with TRBD2. V lost 5 bases to trimming and J lost 4 bases; unmatched junction nucleotides: 3. The CDR3 contains 14 residues. Germline lookup yields CDR1 DFQATT and CDR2 SNEGSKA (reference sequence). CDR3 protein: CSARTSGEYNEQFF. For the CDR3, the DNA is TGCAGTGCTCGGACTAGCGGGGAGTACAATGAGCAGTTCTTC.

The J gene is TRBJ2-7, the V gene TRBV20-1, with D perhaps matching TRBD1 (5 bases). V shed 2 bases and J shed 0 bases, with 11 bases lying between them. The CDR3 covers 14 residues. Germline V gene lookup returns CDR1 DFQATT and CDR2 SNEGSKA (reference sequence). CDR3 bases: TGCAGTGCTAGATTCTCGGACAACTCCTACGAGCAGTACTTC. It yields the protein CSARFSDNSYEQYF.

The V call is TRBV6-9, the J call TRBJ2-1; 7 bases line up with TRBD1. The J segment lost 5 bases and the V segment lost 3 bases, leaving 7 bases of the junction unmatched. CDR1 and CDR2 from the germline V gene are MNHGY and SVAAGI. The CDR3 sequence is 15 residues long. CDR3 nucleotide sequence: TGTGCCAGCAGTTACGCCGGGACAGTGAACAATGAGCAGTTCTTC. Amino acids: CASSYAGTVNNEQFF.

This clonotype has just a few counts. The chain is built from TRBV19 and TRBJ2-2; the match to TRBD2 covers 11 bases. V gave up 5 bases and J gave up 7 bases; unmatched junction bases: 9. This CDR3 is 16 amino acids long. CDR1 and CDR2 from the germline V gene are LNHDA and SQIVND (reference sequence). The CDR3 sequence: CASSPTSGRVGGELFF. CDR3 DNA: TGTGCCAGTAGTCCTACTAGCGGGAGAGTCGGCGGGGAGCTGTTTTTT.

This clonotype was observed many times. The gene calls are TRBV18 and TRBJ2-3; tentatively, D is TRBD2 (5 bases). CDR3 size: 10 residues. Germline values: CDR1 KGHSH, CDR2 LQKENI. CDR3 nucleotides: TGTGCGAGCGGAGCAGATACGCAGTATTTT. Translation gives CASGADTQYF. The full variable domain, with the rest looked up from reference TRBV18 and TRBJ2-3, is NAGVMQNPRHLVRRRGQEARLRCSPMKGHSHVYWYRQLPEEGLKFMVYLQKENIIDESGMPKERFSAEFPKEGPSILRIQQVVRGDSAAYFCASGADTQYFGPGTRLTVL.

This clonotype was counted many times. The V gene is TRBV3-1, the J gene TRBJ2-5, with 11 bases lining up with TRBD2. Germline CDR1 LGHDT, CDR2 YNNKEL (reference sequence). V shed 0 bases and J 7 bases; nucleotides not matched to a gene: 16. CDR3 size: 19 residues. The DNA of the CDR3 is TGTGCCAGCAGCCAAGAGAGAGTGGAGACTAGCGGGACCCTGGGGACCCAGTACTTC. Residues: CASSQERVETSGTLGTQYF.

This clonotype was recorded at least ten times. The CDR3 spells CASSPKAGAPYNEQFF. The CDR3 region has the DNA TGCGCCAGCAGCCCTAAAGCGGGAGCCCCCTACAATGAGCAGTTCTTC. The V and J genes are TRBV5-1 and TRBJ2-1, with TRBD2 matching 8 bases. Unmatched junction bases numbered 8, after V lost 4 bases and J lost 2 bases. This CDR3 contains 16 residues. Germline CDR1 SGHRS, CDR2 YFSETQ.

This clonotype was seen at least ten times. CDR3 nucleotides: TGTGCCAGCAGTGCCGGGGGATGGGGTTATCAAGAGACCCAGTACTTC. Encoded protein: CASSAGGWGYQETQYF. The chain combines TRBV27 with TRBJ2-5, with D tentatively TRBD2 (6 bases). The germline gives CDR1 MNHEY, CDR2 SMNVEV (reference sequence). Trimming took 5 bases from V and 2 from J, leaving 18 bases between them. This CDR3 region has 16 residues.

In its sample, this clonotype was seen many times. The gene calls are TRBV28 and TRBJ2-4, with TRBD1 identical over 7 bases. V lost 6 bases and J lost 3; bases outside the gene matches: 5. Germline CDR1 is MDHEN and CDR2 is SYDVKM. The CDR3 totals 14 residues. The CDR3 reads CASSSTGLKNIQYF. CDR3 DNA sequence: TGTGCCAGCAGCTCGACAGGGCTCAAAAACATTCAGTACTTC.

This clonotype was seen ten or more times. The chain employs TRBV10-3 and TRBJ2-3; D ambiguous. From germline, CDR1 is ENHRY and CDR2 SYGVKD. This CDR3 spans 11 amino acids. V was shortened by 10 bases and J by 5 bases, with 10 bases between the two germline ends. The CDR3 is CATQFKDTQYF. The CDR3 DNA follows: TGTGCCACCCAGTTTAAAGATACGCAGTATTTT.